The clone carrying this T cell receptor beta chain appeared once. The authors' processing: Researchers report that nucleated cell counts were estimated from reference gene primer amplification. The protocol was immunoSEQ multiplex PCR, while the TCRdb copy is restricted to in-frame clones and leaves out a portion. V and J calls and clone size come straight from that table; D and trimming were deduced from the DNA. The profile shows 300,000 to 450,000 clones, 88% of them singletons. The entry originates in a study of blood T cell repertoires in COVID-19. Background on the study: T cells, B-cell-depleted T cells, or PBMCs provided the cDNA or gDNA that served as material.

Cohort assignment relied on participant-reported clinical history. J lost 6 bases, V lost 3 bases, and 4 bases had no gene match. Germline CDR1 is LNHDA and CDR2 is SQIVND (reference sequence). The CDR3 covers 13 residues. This sequence joins TRBV19 and TRBJ1-2; 7 bases are a match to TRBD1. Sample: PBMCs or T cells enriched from blood (not recorded which). This receptor was identified in a woman aged 18 to 35 who had recovered from COVID-19. The CDR3 coding sequence is TGTGCCAGTAGTATTATGACAGGGAATGGCTACACCTTC. It is translated as CASSIMTGNGYTF.